The 18 T cell receptor beta chains below were found in one sample sequenced in a study of human T cells and chemical hapten exposure. It was from unfractionated whole blood that total RNA was extracted. TCRdb called the 5' RACE reads again in MiXCR, with one record for every CDR3 protein. The sample has 95,000 to 120,000 distinct CDR3 sequences; approximately 19% are singletons. The receptors derive from a human donor in good health.

The V and J genes are TRBV6-2 or TRBV6-3 and TRBJ1-1, with D maybe TRBD1 (5 bases). Trimming removed 0 bases at V and 5 bases at J, with 22 bases between. The CDR3 is 18 residues long. The germline V gene has CDR1 MNHEY and CDR2 SVGEGT. The CDR3 DNA sequence: TGTGCCAGCAGTTACTCGATTACGTTTGAGGGGTTAAGGACTGAAGCTTTCTTT. Its translation: CASSYSITFEGLRTEAFF.

The V gene is TRBV6-5, the J gene TRBJ2-7, with TRBD1 as a possible D gene (6 bases). CDR1 and CDR2 from the germline V gene are MNHEY and SVGAGI. The V and J ends lost 0 bases and 6 bases respectively, with 9 bases between them. The length of the CDR3 is 13 residues. The CDR3 nucleotides read TGTGCCAGCAGTTACTCACAGGGCAGCGAGCAGTACTTC. It encodes CASSYSQGSEQYF.

The chain carries TRBV12-3 or TRBV12-4 and TRBJ2-5; 11 positions match TRBD1. This CDR3 is 17 amino acids long. V trimming: 2 bases; J trimming: 3 bases; junction bases outside the gene matches: 8. The DNA of the CDR3 is TGTGCCAGCAGTTTACGCAGGGGACAGGGGGAGGAAGAGACCCAGTACTTC. This codes for CASSLRRGQGEEETQYF.

Only a few counts were recorded for this clonotype. The gene calls are TRBV10-3 and TRBJ2-7; possible D gene TRBD1, 5 bases. Trimming removed 5 bases at V and 1 base at J, with 6 bases between. The CDR3 is 12 amino acids. CDR1 and CDR2 (germline): ENHRY, SYGVKD. The CDR3 region is CAISPGSYEQYF. Here the CDR3 DNA reads TGTGCCATCAGTCCAGGGTCCTACGAGCAGTACTTC.

This clonotype appeared a few times. The chain links TRBV12-3 or TRBV12-4 to TRBJ1-6, with 7 nucleotides matching TRBD1. The CDR3 contains 15 residues. The trim removed 2 bases at V and 7 bases at J, leaving 5 bases unmatched. The CDR3: CASSLRQGENSPLHF. Here the CDR3 DNA reads TGTGCCAGCAGTTTACGGCAGGGGGAAAATTCACCCCTCCACTTT.

This clonotype was observed a few times. The chain uses TRBV19 and TRBJ1-5; TRBD1 matches at 7 bases. Trimming cost V 4 bases and J 3 bases; bases outside gene matches: 3. Germline-derived CDR1 and CDR2 are LNHDA and SQIVND (reference sequence). This CDR3 comprises 14 residues. The CDR3 bases are TGTGCCAGTAGTAGACAGGGTAACAATCAGCCCCAGCATTTT. It yields the protein CASSRQGNNQPQHF.

The gene calls are TRBV30 and TRBJ2-4, with 9 nucleotides matching TRBD1. In germline, CDR1 is GTSNPN, CDR2 SVGIG (reference sequence). The CDR3 contains 13 residues. V lost 5 bases to trimming and J lost 8 bases; unmatched junction nucleotides: 7. The CDR3 spells CAWGGQGSDIQYF. CDR3 coding DNA: TGTGCCTGGGGTGGACAGGGGTCGGACATTCAGTACTTC.

The chain employs TRBV28 and TRBJ2-1, with unresolved D. Germline loops: CDR1 MDHEN, CDR2 SYDVKM. V was cut by 6 bases and J by 5 bases, with 17 bases left in between. CDR3 length equals 15 residues. The CDR3 loop is CASSPPPLFHNEQFF. Written as DNA, the CDR3 is TGTGCCAGCAGCCCACCCCCACTTTTTCACAATGAGCAGTTCTTC.

This clonotype was detected ten times or more. The chain couples TRBV14 to TRBJ2-4, with D uncertain. From germline, CDR1 is SGHDN and CDR2 FVKESK. V shed 1 base and J shed 9 bases, with 4 bases lying between them. The CDR3 length is 11 residues. The CDR3 sequence is CASSQGSIQYF. The CDR3 DNA reads as TGTGCCAGCAGCCAAGGTAGCATTCAGTACTTC.

V is TRBV18 and J is TRBJ2-3; 7 bases line up with TRBD2. Germline CDR1 reads KGHSH; CDR2 reads LQKENI. Trimming cost V 4 bases and J 1 base; bases outside gene matches: 8. The CDR3 has 16 amino acids. This CDR3 is CASSLLHREGTDTQYF. In DNA, the CDR3 is TGTGCCAGCTCACTCCTCCATCGGGAGGGCACAGATACGCAGTATTTT.

This clonotype occurred many times. The V gene is TRBV28, the J gene TRBJ2-1; 9 bases line up with TRBD1. This CDR3 comprises 14 residues. Germline assignment: CDR1 MDHEN and CDR2 SYDVKM. The V and J ends lost 10 bases and 13 bases, in that order; junction bases with no gene match: 17. The CDR3: CAIHDPGQGPIQFF. Written as DNA, the CDR3 is TGTGCCATCCATGATCCGGGACAGGGACCCATACAGTTCTTC. Drawing the rest from reference TRBV28 and TRBJ2-1, the complete variable domain is DVKVTQSSRYLVKRTGEKVFLECVQDMDHENMFWYRQDPGLGLRLIYFSYDVKMKEKGDIPEGYSVSREKKERFSLILESASTNQTSMYLCAIHDPGQGPIQFFGPGTRLTVL.

J is TRBJ2-7 and V is TRBV6-5; 7 nucleotides align to TRBD2. The CDR3 spans 12 residues. Germline lookup yields CDR1 MNHEY and CDR2 SVGAGI. V lost 5 bases and J lost 6; bases outside the gene matches: 4. The CDR3 here is CASSTSAIEQYF. The CDR3 region has the DNA TGTGCCAGCAGTACTAGCGCGATCGAGCAGTACTTC.

The rearrangement links TRBV15 to TRBJ1-6; D call uncertain. Trimming cost V 3 bases and J 13 bases, with 28 bases left between them. This CDR3 region has 18 residues. Germline CDR1 is LNHNV and CDR2 is YYDKDF (reference sequence). The chain's CDR3 is CATSRPASAAAGQVPLHF. In nucleotides, the CDR3 is TGTGCCACCAGCAGGCCGGCCAGCGCGGCAGCGGGCCAAGTGCCCCTCCACTTT. Combining the CDR3 with reference TRBV15 and TRBJ1-6 gives the whole variable domain DAMVIQNPRYQVTQFGKPVTLSCSQTLNHNVMYWYQQKSSQAPKLLFHYYDKDFNNEADTPDNFQSRRPNTSFCFLDIRSPGLGDTAMYLCATSRPASAAAGQVPLHFGNGTRLTVT.

This clonotype has a handful of counts. V gene TRBV5-1 combines with J gene TRBJ1-1; a weak D match, TRBD1 (5 bases). Deletions cut 4 bases from V and 2 bases from J, with 21 bases between. The CDR3 has 17 residues. Germline values: CDR1 SGHRS, CDR2 YFSETQ. CDR3 in DNA: TGCGCCAGCAGCCCGTGGGGCGGAGGAGAGTATAACACTGAAGCTTTCTTT. Its protein product is CASSPWGGGEYNTEAFF. The full variable domain, with the rest looked up from reference TRBV5-1 and TRBJ1-1, is KAGVTQTPRYLIKTRGQQVTLSCSPISGHRSVSWYQQTPGQGLQFLFEYFSETQRNKGNFPGRFSGRQFSNSRSEMNVSTLELGDSALYLCASSPWGGGEYNTEAFFGQGTRLTVV.

V is TRBV3-1 and J is TRBJ1-1, with D possibly being TRBD1 (6 bases). The length of the CDR3 is 15 residues. V lost 2 bases to trimming and J lost 1 base, with 11 bases between them. Looked up from germline, CDR1 is LGHDT and CDR2 is YNNKEL (reference sequence). This chain's CDR3 is CASSQTGTTNTEAFF. The CDR3 DNA follows: TGTGCCAGCAGCCAAACCGGGACAACGAACACTGAAGCTTTCTTT.

The chain combines TRBV7-2 with TRBJ1-1; the match to TRBD1 covers 11 bases. CDR1 and CDR2 (germline): SGHTA, FQGNSA. CDR3 length equals 16 residues. J lost 1 base, V lost 1 base, and 2 bases had no gene match. The CDR3, as DNA: TGTGCCAGCAGCTTAGATGGGACAGGGGGGAACACTGAAGCTTTCTTT. Translation: CASSLDGTGGNTEAFF.

Only a few counts were recorded for this clonotype. The chain employs TRBV12-3 or TRBV12-4 and TRBJ2-7; D call uncertain. Trimming left V 2 bases short and J 0 bases short, with 11 bases between. This CDR3 contains 15 residues. The CDR3 reads CASSLPGESSYEQYF. The DNA for the CDR3 is TGTGCCAGCAGTTTACCAGGCGAGAGCTCCTACGAGCAGTACTTC.

Only a few counts were recorded for this clonotype. CDR3 DNA sequence: TGTGCCAGCAGTTTAACACTAGCCCAAAATCCCTACAATGAGCAGTTCTTC. Its protein is CASSLTLAQNPYNEQFF. The V and J genes are TRBV27 and TRBJ2-1, with D tentatively TRBD2 (6 bases). Germline CDR1 and CDR2: MNHEY and SMNVEV (reference sequence). The CDR3 loop spans 17 amino acids. Trimming left V 2 bases short and J 2 bases short, with 16 bases between.